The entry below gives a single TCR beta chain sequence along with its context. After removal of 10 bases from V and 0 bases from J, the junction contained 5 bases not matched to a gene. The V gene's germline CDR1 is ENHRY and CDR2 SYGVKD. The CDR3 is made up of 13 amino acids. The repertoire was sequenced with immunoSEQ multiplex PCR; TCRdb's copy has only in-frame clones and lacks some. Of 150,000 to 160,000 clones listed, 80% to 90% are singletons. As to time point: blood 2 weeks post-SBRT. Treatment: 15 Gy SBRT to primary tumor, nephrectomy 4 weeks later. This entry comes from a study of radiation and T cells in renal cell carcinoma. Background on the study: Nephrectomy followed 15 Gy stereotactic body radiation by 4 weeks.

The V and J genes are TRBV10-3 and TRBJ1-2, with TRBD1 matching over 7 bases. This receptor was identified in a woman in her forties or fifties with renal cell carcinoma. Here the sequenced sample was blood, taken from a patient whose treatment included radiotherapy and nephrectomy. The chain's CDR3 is CATRQGTNYGYTF. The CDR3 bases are TGTGCCACCCGACAGGGAACTAACTATGGCTACACCTTC.